Described below is a single T cell receptor (beta chain) sequence and its context. What it recognizes is unknown. Genomic DNA from each subset was divided evenly over several immunoSEQ plates. The method was immunoSEQ multiplex PCR; TCRdb's version includes in-frame clones alone and lacks a portion of them. Found here are about 1.1 million clones, approximately 77% of them singletons; the top ten hold approximately 0.95%. These data come from a study of shared clonotypes between healthy human individuals. Study conclusions and caveats: Clonotypes which were not shared had lower generation probabilities than clonotypes that all four donors shared. Estimated richness was generally greater in naive than memory subsets.

Germline loops: CDR1 MNHNS, CDR2 SASEGT. The CDR3 is 13 residues long. V was clipped by 11 bases and J by 9 bases, with 22 bases between them. Sequencing input: memory CD4+ T cells from PBMCs. Noted subset: CD45RA-negative fraction. The receptor was derived from a man aged 18 to 35 in good health. Some clones in this sample may be carry-over from other donors' samples. The chain combines TRBV6-1 with TRBJ1-2, with a possible D match to TRBD1 (6 bases). The chain's CDR3 is CASRGATGDCYTF. The CDR3 region has the DNA TGTGCCTCAAGGGGGGCGACGGGGGATTGCTACACCTTC.